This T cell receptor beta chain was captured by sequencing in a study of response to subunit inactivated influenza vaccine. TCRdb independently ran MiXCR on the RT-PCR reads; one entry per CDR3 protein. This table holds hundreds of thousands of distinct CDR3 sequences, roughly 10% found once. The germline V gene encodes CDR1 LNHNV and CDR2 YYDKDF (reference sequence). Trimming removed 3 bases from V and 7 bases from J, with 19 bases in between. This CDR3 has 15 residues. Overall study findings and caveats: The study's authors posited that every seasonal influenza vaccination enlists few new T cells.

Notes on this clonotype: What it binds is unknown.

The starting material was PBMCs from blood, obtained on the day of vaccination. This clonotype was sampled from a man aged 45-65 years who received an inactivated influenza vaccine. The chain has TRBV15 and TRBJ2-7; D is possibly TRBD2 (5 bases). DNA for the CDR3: TGTGCCACCAGCAGTGGCCTCGTGAGACTACGAGAGCAGTACTTC. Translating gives CATSSGLVRLREQYF. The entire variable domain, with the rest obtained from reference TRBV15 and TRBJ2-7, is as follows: DAMVIQNPRYQVTQFGKPVTLSCSQTLNHNVMYWYQQKSSQAPKLLFHYYDKDFNNEADTPDNFQSRRPNTSFCFLDIRSPGLGDTAMYLCATSSGLVRLREQYFGPGTRLTVT.